These 18 T cell receptor beta chains share one sample of origin, sequenced in a study of vaccination and CD4 T cells after COVID-19. With the Oncomine TCR Beta short-read assay, DNA from cultured CD4+ T cells was sequenced. Someone extracted genomic DNA from cultured CD4+ T cells. TCRdb reprocessed the PCR reads via MiXCR and lists one record per CDR3 protein. The profile shows 7,500 to 10,000 distinct CDR3 sequences, roughly 34% of them singletons. Described treatment: roughly 10-day PBMC culture with coronavirus spike peptide pools or control peptides (ViraFEST assay). Ahead of the COVID-19 pandemic (2011-2018), the CD4+ T cells of the unexposed donor were collected. Their antigens are not known. Sequenced sample: CD4+ T cells from blood, cultured in vitro. These receptors all stem from a human donor in good health.

The chain uses TRBV27 and TRBJ2-3; D perhaps matches TRBD2 (6 bases). This CDR3 is 14 amino acids long. Germline V gives CDR1 MNHEY, CDR2 SMNVEV (reference sequence). Trimming removed 7 bases at V and 9 bases at J, with 20 bases between. CDR3 residues: CASNPSWTGRTQYF. CDR3 DNA sequence: TGTGCCAGCAACCCCTCGTGGACGGGGAGGACGCAGTATTTT.

The V gene is TRBV6-5, the J gene TRBJ2-3; 8 bases fit TRBD2. Germline V gene sequence: CDR1 MNHEY, CDR2 SVGAGI. This CDR3 is built from 16 residues. The trim removed 2 bases at V and 4 bases at J, leaving 8 bases unmatched. For the CDR3, the DNA is TGTGCCAGCAGTTACGGGAGAAGCGGGAGCCCAGATACGCAGTATTTT. Residues: CASSYGRSGSPDTQYF.

V is TRBV20-1 and J is TRBJ2-1; TRBD2 matches 9 bases. With 5 bases clipped from V and 6 bases from J, the junction kept 17 bases outside the gene matches. The CDR3 loop spans 17 amino acids. Germline V gene data show CDR1 as DFQATT and CDR2 as SNEGSKA (reference sequence). The CDR3 coding sequence is TGCAGTGCTTCCGGACGGATAGCGGGAGTGCCGGGCAATGAGCAGTTCTTC. Amino acids: CSASGRIAGVPGNEQFF.

This clonotype was counted only a few times. The CDR3 loop reads CASSYSGQGYETQYF. The CDR3, as DNA: TGTGCCAGCAGTTACTCCGGACAGGGATACGAGACCCAGTACTTC. This sequence joins TRBV6-5 and TRBJ2-5; the match to TRBD1 covers 8 bases. V was clipped by 0 bases and J by 5 bases; unmatched bases: 5. The CDR3 consists of 15 residues. Germline V gene lookup returns CDR1 MNHEY and CDR2 SVGAGI.

A few counts support this clonotype. The V gene is TRBV6-5, the J gene TRBJ2-7; 10 nucleotides align to TRBD1. Germline V gene sequence: CDR1 MNHEY, CDR2 SVGAGI. CDR3 length: 17 residues. The V gene end was trimmed by 0 bases and the J gene end by 5 bases; junction bases not matched to a gene: 10. CDR3 sequence reads: CASSYSKSGQGVNEQYF. The CDR3, as DNA: TGTGCCAGCAGTTACTCGAAGTCTGGACAGGGGGTCAACGAGCAGTACTTC.

This chain joins TRBV6-1 and TRBJ1-1; no reliable D call. V was shortened by 3 bases and J by 6 bases, with 11 bases between the two germline ends. CDR3 size: 13 residues. CDR1 is MNHNS and CDR2 is SASEGT in the germline V gene. The CDR3 protein is CASSDSLLAEAFF. The CDR3 DNA is TGTGCCAGCAGTGATTCACTGCTCGCTGAAGCTTTCTTT.

The sample holds a few counts of this clonotype. This chain joins TRBV4-3 and TRBJ1-1, with D possibly matching TRBD1 (5 bases). This CDR3 is 15 amino acids long. V was shortened by 3 bases and J by 0 bases, with 11 bases between the two germline ends. The germline V gene has CDR1 LGHNA and CDR2 YSLEER. As DNA, the CDR3 is TGCGCCAGCAGCCACGTAGGGGACTTGAACACTGAAGCTTTCTTT. This codes for CASSHVGDLNTEAFF.

V gene TRBV28 combines with J gene TRBJ2-5, with D possibly matching TRBD2 (6 bases). CDR3 length equals 15 residues. The V end lost 2 bases, the J end lost 1 base, and 11 bases lay between the germline ends. Germline CDR1 and CDR2: MDHEN and SYDVKM. Here the CDR3 reads CASSLPSVFQETQYF. The CDR3 DNA is TGTGCCAGCAGTTTACCTAGCGTTTTCCAAGAGACCCAGTACTTC.

This clonotype appeared a few times. The J gene is TRBJ2-4, the V gene TRBV19; 11 nucleotides agree with TRBD1. V trimming: 6 bases; J trimming: 6 bases; junction bases outside the gene matches: 7. The CDR3 runs 15 residues. Germline CDR1 and CDR2: LNHDA and SQIVND (reference sequence). DNA for the CDR3: TGTGCCAGTAGCGTTGGGACAGGGGGGAGAAACATTCAGTACTTC. Amino acid sequence: CASSVGTGGRNIQYF.

The V gene is TRBV27, the J gene TRBJ2-3, with 9 nucleotides matching TRBD1. Germline V gives CDR1 MNHEY, CDR2 SMNVEV (reference sequence). The junction had 8 bases not matched to a gene; V was cut back by 8 bases and J by 2 bases. CDR3 length: 15 residues. The CDR3 protein is CASGLWDRVTDTQYF. The CDR3 bases are TGTGCCAGCGGACTGTGGGACAGGGTCACAGATACGCAGTATTTT.

This chain connects TRBV30 to TRBJ1-1; D is unclear. This CDR3 contains 10 residues. Trimming removed 0 bases from V and 11 bases from J, with 7 bases in between. Germline values: CDR1 GTSNPN, CDR2 SVGIG (reference sequence). This CDR3 reads CAWSVPGAFF. As DNA, the CDR3 is TGTGCCTGGAGTGTACCCGGTGCTTTCTTT.

This chain links TRBV7-3 with TRBJ2-2, with a tentative D call TRBD2 (5 bases). This CDR3 has 14 amino acids. Germline CDR1 SGHTA, CDR2 FQGTGA. Deletions cut 8 bases from V and 4 bases from J, with 14 bases between. CDR3 sequence: CASGLGRPTGELFF. CDR3 bases: TGTGCCAGCGGTTTGGGGAGACCCACCGGGGAGCTGTTTTTT.

The chain carries TRBV20-1 and TRBJ2-3; TRBD1 might be the D (6 bases). This CDR3 has 14 amino acids. Trimming removed 0 bases at V and 1 base at J, with 8 bases between. The germline CDR1 and CDR2 sequences are DFQATT and SNEGSKA (reference sequence). In DNA, the CDR3 is TGCAGTGCTAGAGATCCAGGGGGCACAGATACGCAGTATTTT. It is translated as CSARDPGGTDTQYF.

This clonotype was counted a few times. The V gene is TRBV5-3, the J gene TRBJ1-2; 8 nucleotides agree with TRBD1. TRBV5-3 is filed as an ORF, its function uncertain. Trimming cost V 2 bases and J 5 bases; bases outside gene matches: 5. The CDR3 has 14 residues. The DNA for the CDR3 is TGTGCCAGAAGCTTAAGGGACAGGACATATGGCTACACCTTC. It specifies CARSLRDRTYGYTF.

The genes are TRBV5-1 and TRBJ1-2, with unresolved D. The ends were cut back, 4 bases at V and 3 bases at J, with 10 bases in the middle. CDR3 length: 13 amino acids. Germline values: CDR1 SGHRS, CDR2 YFSETQ. The CDR3 bases are TGCGCCAGCAGCACGAAGATAGACTATGGCTACACCTTC. It codes for CASSTKIDYGYTF.

This CDR3 reads CASSSRGLFYNEQFF. CDR3 sequence (DNA): TGTGCCAGCAGTTCTAGGGGACTCTTCTACAATGAGCAGTTCTTC. This chain links TRBV6-2 or TRBV6-3 with TRBJ2-1, with a tentative D call TRBD2 (6 bases). V lost 4 bases, J lost 3 bases, and 13 bases lay in between. Germline CDR1 is MNHEY and CDR2 is SVGEGT. The CDR3 is 15 amino acids.

The chain is built from TRBV20-1 and TRBJ1-2, with D possibly TRBD1 on 6 matching bases. Germline V CDR1 and CDR2: DFQATT, SNEGSKA (reference sequence). The CDR3 contains 14 residues. V was shortened by 0 bases and J by 2 bases, with 10 bases between the two germline ends. CDR3 nucleotide sequence: TGCAGTGCTAGAGACAGGGACACCAACTATGGCTACACCTTC. It translates to CSARDRDTNYGYTF.

This clonotype has a handful of counts. The chain employs TRBV5-4 and TRBJ1-1, with D unclear. Germline V lookup: CDR1 SGHNT, CDR2 YYREEE (reference sequence). CDR3 length: 11 residues. Trimming cost V 2 bases and J 7 bases, with 6 bases left between them. DNA for the CDR3: TGTGCCAGCAGCTTCGACCGTGAAGCTTTCTTT. Encoded protein: CASSFDREAFF.